These 26 T cell receptor beta chains were all obtained from the same sample, sequenced in a study of blood T cell repertoires in COVID-19. The table came from immunoSEQ multiplex PCR; TCRdb's copy has only in-frame clones and leaves some out. The sample shows about 200,000 clones, 85% to 90% of them seen only once. Sequenced: peripheral blood. These receptors were obtained from a person aged 70 to 80 with COVID-19, enrolled during active disease.

This chain uses TRBV6-4 with TRBJ2-2, with D perhaps matching TRBD1 (5 bases). The ends were cut back, 5 bases at V and 0 bases at J, with 10 bases in the middle. The CDR3 is 15 residues long. Germline lookup yields CDR1 MRHNA and CDR2 SNTAGT. The DNA of the CDR3 is TGTGCCAGCAGTCAGACAGCATCGAACACCGGGGAGCTGTTTTTT. Its translation: CASSQTASNTGELFF.

This chain connects TRBV19 to TRBJ2-5; TRBD1 aligns across 12 bases. Germline V lookup: CDR1 LNHDA, CDR2 SQIVND (reference sequence). The CDR3 length is 14 residues. J gave up 5 bases and V 7 bases, and 5 bases lay outside the gene matches. The CDR3 reads CASKRDRGRETQYF. DNA for the CDR3: TGTGCCAGTAAAAGGGACAGGGGGCGGGAGACCCAGTACTTC.

The rearrangement links TRBV29-1 to TRBJ2-5, with 7 bases aligning to TRBD2. Germline CDR1 and CDR2: SQVTM and ANQGSEA. The CDR3 contains 17 residues. V lost 4 bases and J lost 2; bases outside the gene matches: 16. DNA of the CDR3: TGCAGCGTTGTTTTCGCAATAGGCGGGGGTTTTCAAGAGACCCAGTACTTC. Protein product: CSVVFAIGGGFQETQYF.

This chain links TRBV5-4 with TRBJ2-2; 8 bases match TRBD1. The ends lost 4 bases at V and 0 bases at J; junction bases unmatched: 8. The CDR3 loop spans 17 amino acids. CDR1 is SGHNT, CDR2 YYREEE, per germline (reference sequence). The CDR3 protein is CASSALMTGANTGELFF. CDR3 in DNA: TGTGCCAGCAGCGCATTAATGACAGGGGCGAACACCGGGGAGCTGTTTTTT.

The chain couples TRBV7-2 to TRBJ1-5; TRBD1 matches 8 bases. The CDR3 loop spans 15 amino acids. V gave up 4 bases and J gave up 4 bases; unmatched junction bases: 6. Germline V gives CDR1 SGHTA, CDR2 FQGNSA. CDR3 nucleotides: TGTGCCAGCAGCTCCGGACAGGGCGGGAATCAGCCCCAGCATTTT. Translating gives CASSSGQGGNQPQHF.

V gene TRBV21-1 combines with J gene TRBJ2-7; the table assigns TRBD2, which was not confirmed against the DNA. TRBV21-1 is annotated as a pseudogene. The CDR3 runs 15 residues. The CDR3 spells CASRTSHQNNYEQYF. The CDR3 bases are TGTGCCAGCAGGACTAGCCACCAAAATAACTACGAGCAGTACTTC.

This chain connects TRBV18 to TRBJ2-1, with 8 bases that match TRBD1. The V segment lost 4 bases and the J segment 1 base; nucleotides outside the gene matches: 3. CDR3 length: 15 residues. Per germline, CDR1 KGHSH and CDR2 LQKENI. CDR3 sequence reads: CASSLGQGSYNEQFF. CDR3 DNA: TGTGCCAGCTCACTTGGACAGGGTTCCTACAATGAGCAGTTCTTC.

The genes are TRBV6-4 and TRBJ1-6; the D gene is possibly TRBD1 (5 bases). The CDR3 sequence is 15 residues long. Trimming took 6 bases from V and 8 from J, leaving 17 bases between them. Germline-derived CDR1 and CDR2 are MRHNA and SNTAGT. CDR3 DNA sequence: TGTGCCAGCAGACAAAGAAGAGGAGGGGATTCACCCCTCCACTTT. Protein: CASRQRRGGDSPLHF.

The chain recombines TRBV5-5 with TRBJ2-3; D may be TRBD1 (6 bases). Trimming took off 6 bases at V and 0 bases at J, with 17 bases between the two ends. Looked up from germline, CDR1 is SGHKS and CDR2 is YYEKEE (reference sequence). The CDR3 runs to 16 residues. In nucleotides, the CDR3 is TGTGCCAGCAAGATCCCCACAGGGCTAAGCACAGATACGCAGTATTTT. It translates to CASKIPTGLSTDTQYF.

There are a few counts of this clone. The V call is TRBV6-1, the J call TRBJ1-2, with 7 nucleotides matching TRBD1. The CDR3 is 14 residues long. After removal of 2 bases from V and 2 bases from J, the junction contained 2 bases not matched to a gene. CDR1 is MNHNS and CDR2 is SASEGT in the germline V gene. The CDR3 coding sequence is TGTGCCAGCAGTGAAAACAGGGGCAACTATGGCTACACCTTC. This codes for CASSENRGNYGYTF.

Comment on this clone: Other DNA sequences in the same sample also yield this CDR3. DNA for the CDR3: TGTGCCAGCAGTTTGACAGGTTACGGCTACACCTTC. Protein: CASSLTGYGYTF. The rearrangement uses TRBV12-3 or TRBV12-4 and TRBJ1-2, with D possibly TRBD1 on 6 matching bases. V shed 3 bases and J shed 8 bases, with 10 bases lying between them. This CDR3 spans 12 amino acids.

The chain is built from TRBV28 and TRBJ2-5; 11 bases align to TRBD1. Germline lookup yields CDR1 MDHEN and CDR2 SYDVKM. The CDR3 totals 16 residues. J was trimmed by 4 bases and V by 4 bases; bases with no gene match: 8. Here the CDR3 DNA reads TGTGCCAGCAGTTCCCGGGACAGGGGGTTTAGAGAGACCCAGTACTTC. Translation: CASSSRDRGFRETQYF.

This chain joins TRBV27 and TRBJ2-4; perhaps TRBD2 as D (5 bases). This CDR3 comprises 13 residues. The V gene lost 6 bases and the J gene lost 11 bases, with 17 bases spanning the gap. In germline, CDR1 is MNHEY, CDR2 SMNVEV (reference sequence). CDR3 region: CASSLTPGSVQYF. In DNA form, the CDR3 reads TGTGCCAGCAGCCTAACCCCGGGGTCGGTTCAGTACTTC.

V gene TRBV12-3 or TRBV12-4 combines with J gene TRBJ1-5, with D unclear. V gave up 8 bases and J gave up 5 bases, with 13 bases separating them. CDR3 length equals 13 residues. The CDR3: CASRRGGDQPQHF. Here the CDR3 DNA reads TGTGCCAGCCGACGGGGTGGGGATCAGCCCCAGCATTTT.

The chain couples TRBV6-2 or TRBV6-3 to TRBJ2-5, with TRBD2 matching over 11 bases. V dropped 4 bases and J dropped 3; count of bases not matched to a gene: 10. CDR1 and CDR2 from the germline V gene are MNHEY and SVGEGT. The CDR3 sequence is 17 residues long. This chain's CDR3 is CASSFLSGGANKETQYF. For the CDR3, the DNA is TGTGCCAGCAGTTTCCTTAGCGGGGGGGCCAATAAAGAGACCCAGTACTTC.

The chain uses TRBV28 and TRBJ1-1, with 7 bases identical to TRBD1. This CDR3 region has 14 residues. Germline CDR1 is MDHEN and CDR2 is SYDVKM. Trimming removed 8 bases from V and 5 bases from J; junction bases left unmatched: 11. The CDR3: CASGVTGLATEAFF. The CDR3 DNA follows: TGTGCCAGCGGCGTGACAGGGTTAGCGACTGAAGCTTTCTTT.

This clone was seen more than once but under ten times. This chain uses TRBV27 with TRBJ1-5; 7 bases match TRBD1. The length of the CDR3 is 16 residues. The germline CDR1 and CDR2 sequences are MNHEY and SMNVEV (reference sequence). The trim removed 4 bases at V and 3 bases at J, leaving 9 bases unmatched. CDR3 protein: CASSSLQTGLNQPQHF. The CDR3 DNA follows: TGTGCCAGCAGTTCGTTACAGACAGGGCTCAATCAGCCCCAGCATTTT.

The V and J genes are TRBV27 and TRBJ2-1; the D gene is possibly TRBD1 (5 bases). V lost 3 bases to trimming and J lost 8 bases, with 14 bases between them. Per the germline V gene, CDR1 is MNHEY and CDR2 is SMNVEV (reference sequence). This CDR3 is 14 amino acids long. As DNA, the CDR3 is TGTGCCAGCAGTTTCGGTAGGGGTGTCGATGAGCAGTTCTTC. Translated, it gives CASSFGRGVDEQFF.

V gene TRBV2 combines with J gene TRBJ2-5; D uncertain. V lost 2 bases to trimming and J lost 5 bases, with 12 bases between them. The CDR3 extends over 14 amino acids. Germline lookup yields CDR1 SNHLY and CDR2 FYNNEI. The CDR3, as DNA: TGTGCCAGCAGTGAATCTGGTGTTGCGGAGACCCAGTACTTC. Amino acids: CASSESGVAETQYF.

The gene calls are TRBV5-5 and TRBJ2-1, with 11 positions matching TRBD2. Looked up from germline, CDR1 is SGHKS and CDR2 is YYEKEE (reference sequence). The CDR3 totals 16 residues. The V segment lost 6 bases and the J segment 3 bases; nucleotides outside the gene matches: 8. The CDR3 DNA reads as TGTGCCAGCATCCCGGGACTAGCGGTTAACTACAATGAGCAGTTCTTC. This sequence encodes CASIPGLAVNYNEQFF.

The chain links TRBV29-1 to TRBJ2-5, with 8 bases aligning to TRBD2. CDR3 length: 14 amino acids. The V gene's germline CDR1 is SQVTM and CDR2 ANQGSEA. J was trimmed by 5 bases and V by 6 bases; bases with no gene match: 11. The CDR3 DNA is TGCAGCGTGACCCCACTAGCGGTGAGGGAGACCCAGTACTTC. Amino acid sequence: CSVTPLAVRETQYF.

The table lists this clone with a few counts. The gene calls are TRBV30 and TRBJ1-5; D is undetermined. The CDR3 runs 13 residues. The V end was cut by 0 bases, the J end by 10 bases, with 13 bases between. Germline lookup yields CDR1 GTSNPN and CDR2 SVGIG (reference sequence). CDR3 loop: CAWSVLPHLPQHF. The CDR3 DNA sequence: TGTGCCTGGAGTGTGCTACCCCACCTACCCCAGCATTTT.

The V call is TRBV7-2, the J call TRBJ2-1; TRBD2 agrees at 7 bases. V trimming: 2 bases; J trimming: 4 bases; junction bases outside the gene matches: 8. This CDR3 contains 16 residues. The germline gives CDR1 SGHTA, CDR2 FQGNSA. This CDR3 is CASSLLGGGSYNEQFF. In DNA form, the CDR3 reads TGTGCCAGCAGCTTACTCGGGGGAGGGTCTTACAATGAGCAGTTCTTC. Full variable domain (outside the CDR3, taken from reference TRBV7-2 and TRBJ2-1): GAGVSQSPSNKVTEKGKDVELRCDPISGHTALYWYRQSLGQGLEFLIYFQGNSAPDKSGLPSDRFSAERTGGSVSTLTIQRTQQEDSAVYLCASSLLGGGSYNEQFFGPGTRLTVL.

The rearrangement links TRBV10-3 to TRBJ2-3; D gene uncertain. Trimming removed 7 bases at V and 4 bases at J, with 15 bases between. Germline V CDR1 and CDR2: ENHRY, SYGVKD. The CDR3 totals 14 residues. This chain's CDR3 is CAINGDRRADTQYF. In nucleotides, the CDR3 is TGTGCCATCAATGGCGACCGCCGGGCAGATACGCAGTATTTT.

J is TRBJ2-7 and V is TRBV6-1; D is perhaps TRBD1 (5 bases). The germline V gene encodes CDR1 MNHNS and CDR2 SASEGT. The CDR3 contains 15 residues. V lost 3 bases and J 2 bases, leaving 14 bases between the germline ends. The CDR3 sequence: CASSDPGAGTYEQYF. CDR3 DNA sequence: TGTGCCAGCAGTGACCCTGGGGCAGGAACCTACGAGCAGTACTTC.

The chain links TRBV5-1 to TRBJ2-3; the D gene is possibly TRBD1 (6 bases). V was pared by 3 bases and J by 0 bases, with 11 bases between. The germline CDR1 and CDR2 sequences are SGHRS and YFSETQ. CDR3 size: 15 residues. CDR3 loop: CASSSGDGSTDTQYF. DNA of the CDR3: TGCGCCAGCAGCTCAGGGGATGGGAGCACAGATACGCAGTATTTT.